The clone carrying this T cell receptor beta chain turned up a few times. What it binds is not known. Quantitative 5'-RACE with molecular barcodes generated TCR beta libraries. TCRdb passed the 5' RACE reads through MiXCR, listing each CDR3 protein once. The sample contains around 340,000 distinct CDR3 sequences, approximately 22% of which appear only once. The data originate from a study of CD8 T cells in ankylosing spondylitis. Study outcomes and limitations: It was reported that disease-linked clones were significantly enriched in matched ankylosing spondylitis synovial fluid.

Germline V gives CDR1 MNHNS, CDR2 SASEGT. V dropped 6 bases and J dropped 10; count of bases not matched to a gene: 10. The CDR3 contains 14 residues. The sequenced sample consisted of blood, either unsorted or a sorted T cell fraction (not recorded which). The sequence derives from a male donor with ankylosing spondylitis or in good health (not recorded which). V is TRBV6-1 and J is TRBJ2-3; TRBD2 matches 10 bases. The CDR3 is CASSPPHSGGPQYF. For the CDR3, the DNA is TGTGCCAGCAGCCCCCCTCATAGCGGGGGGCCGCAGTATTTT.